This is a list of T cell receptor beta chains from one sample in a study of blood T cell repertoires in COVID-19. Method: immunoSEQ multiplex PCR; TCRdb's copy keeps in-frame clones and lacks some. Among roughly 100,000 clones listed, 85% to 90% were seen once. The sample taken for sequencing was peripheral blood. The receptors here all came from a man aged 50 to 60 with active or convalescent COVID-19. CDR3s include the opening cysteine and the closing phenylalanine or tryptophan. Fields, in order: D gene, J gene, V gene, CDR3 length, CDR3 protein, CDR3 DNA. The D gene is left open where the match is weak.

d_call: TRBD1; j_call: TRBJ2-7; v_call: TRBV19; cdr3_length: 15; cdr3_aa: CASTTGTGSSYEQYF; cdr3_nt: TGTGCCAGTACCACGGGGACAGGGAGCTCCTACGAGCAGTACTTC
d_call: .; j_call: TRBJ1-5; v_call: TRBV24-1; cdr3_length: 12; cdr3_aa: CATSDADGVQHF; cdr3_nt: TGTGCCACCAGTGACGCGGACGGGGTCCAGCATTTT
d_call: .; j_call: TRBJ1-6; v_call: TRBV28; cdr3_length: 12; cdr3_aa: CASVAGSSPLHF; cdr3_nt: TGTGCCAGCGTCGCAGGGTCCTCACCCCTCCACTTT
d_call: .; j_call: TRBJ2-7; v_call: TRBV6-6; cdr3_length: 15; cdr3_aa: CASSYSAGAGYEQYF; cdr3_nt: TGTGCCAGCAGTTACTCCGCAGGGGCAGGCTACGAGCAGTACTTC
d_call: TRBD1; j_call: TRBJ1-3; v_call: TRBV7-2; cdr3_length: 16; cdr3_aa: CASSLLGQGTGNTIYF; cdr3_nt: TGTGCCAGCAGCTTACTGGGACAGGGGACTGGAAACACCATATATTTT
d_call: TRBD1; j_call: TRBJ1-5; v_call: TRBV2; cdr3_length: 14; cdr3_aa: CASSVTGGGQPQHF; cdr3_nt: TGTGCCAGCAGTGTTACAGGGGGCGGACAGCCCCAGCATTTT
d_call: TRBD2; j_call: TRBJ2-3; v_call: TRBV9; cdr3_length: 14; cdr3_aa: CASSVGGGADTQYF; cdr3_nt: TGTGCCAGCAGCGTAGGCGGGGGGGCGGATACGCAGTATTTT
d_call: .; j_call: TRBJ2-3; v_call: TRBV7-2; cdr3_length: 14; cdr3_aa: CASSPRGSTDTQYF; cdr3_nt: TGTGCCAGCAGCCCCCGGGGTAGCACAGATACGCAGTATTTT
d_call: .; j_call: TRBJ1-1; v_call: TRBV27; cdr3_length: 15; cdr3_aa: CASKKSGTMNTEAFF; cdr3_nt: TGTGCCAGCAAGAAGTCAGGCACCATGAACACTGAAGCTTTCTTT
d_call: .; j_call: TRBJ2-6; v_call: TRBV5-1; cdr3_length: 18; cdr3_aa: CASSLALDSNSGANVLTF; cdr3_nt: TGCGCCAGCAGCTTGGCCCTGGACTCAAACTCTGGGGCCAACGTCCTGACTTTC
d_call: .; j_call: TRBJ1-6; v_call: TRBV11-2; cdr3_length: 15; cdr3_aa: CASSLMGGPNSPLHF; cdr3_nt: TGTGCCAGCAGCCTCATGGGAGGACCCAATTCACCCCTCCACTTT
d_call: .; j_call: TRBJ1-1; v_call: TRBV10-1; cdr3_length: 13; cdr3_aa: CASRQALNTEAFF; cdr3_nt: TGCGCCAGCAGACAGGCCCTGAACACTGAAGCTTTCTTT
d_call: .; j_call: TRBJ2-1; v_call: TRBV19; cdr3_length: 13; cdr3_aa: CASSQQGYNEQFF; cdr3_nt: TGTGCCAGTAGTCAACAGGGTTACAATGAGCAGTTCTTC
d_call: .; j_call: TRBJ1-4; v_call: TRBV4-1; cdr3_length: 16; cdr3_aa: CASSQEKGDSYEKLFF; cdr3_nt: TGCGCCAGCAGCCAAGAGAAAGGGGACTCGTATGAAAAACTGTTTTTT
d_call: .; j_call: TRBJ1-2; v_call: TRBV28; cdr3_length: 16; cdr3_aa: CASSPSRQRSFYGYTF; cdr3_nt: TGTGCCAGCAGTCCGAGTCGACAGAGGTCGTTCTATGGCTACACCTTC
d_call: .; j_call: TRBJ1-2; v_call: TRBV28; cdr3_length: 14; cdr3_aa: CASRRRGAIYGYTF; cdr3_nt: TGTGCCAGCAGACGGCGGGGGGCGATCTATGGCTACACCTTC